The 15 T cell receptor beta chains below all came from one sample that was sequenced in a study of T cell responses to AZD1222 COVID-19 vaccine. Sequencing used immunoSEQ multiplex PCR; TCRdb keeps in-frame clones, though not all of them. The table has roughly 100,000 clones, about 89% seen once. Here the sequenced sample was peripheral blood, taken on day 0 of AZD1222 vaccination. These receptors were taken from an adult in good health.

The J gene is TRBJ2-3, the V gene TRBV24-1; D unresolved. The length of the CDR3 is 13 residues. CDR1 and CDR2 from the germline V gene are KGHDR and SFDVKD. Trimming stripped 10 bases from V and 2 bases from J, with 12 bases between. The CDR3 loop is CATRSGPTDTQYF. DNA of the CDR3: TGTGCCACGCGCTCCGGGCCCACAGATACGCAGTATTTT.

The chain recombines TRBV6-5 with TRBJ1-2, with 8 bases lining up with TRBD1. V was pared by 5 bases and J by 1 base, with 6 bases of the junction left unmatched. The CDR3 sequence is 15 residues long. CDR1 MNHEY and CDR2 SVGAGI come from the germline V gene. The CDR3 spells CASSLQTGVNYGYTF. CDR3 nucleotide sequence: TGTGCCAGCAGTCTACAGACAGGGGTTAACTATGGCTACACCTTC.

This chain links TRBV5-1 with TRBJ2-1; 10 bases line up with TRBD1. The CDR3 is 17 amino acids. From germline, CDR1 is SGHRS and CDR2 YFSETQ. The junction had 7 bases not matched to a gene; V was cut back by 4 bases and J by 0 bases. CDR3 nucleotide sequence: TGCGCCAGCAGCCTACGGACAGGGGGAGCCTCCTACAATGAGCAGTTCTTC. Its translation: CASSLRTGGASYNEQFF.

The gene calls are TRBV24-1 and TRBJ2-1, with D tentatively TRBD2 (6 bases). The CDR3 sequence is 13 residues long. Germline CDR1 is KGHDR and CDR2 is SFDVKD. The ends were cut back, 4 bases at V and 5 bases at J, with 8 bases in the middle. CDR3 DNA sequence: TGTGCCACCAGTGAAACGGGGGACAATGAGCAGTTCTTC. This encodes CATSETGDNEQFF.

The genes are TRBV29-1 and TRBJ1-6; the D gene is possibly TRBD1 (5 bases). The CDR3 is 12 residues long. The V end lost 5 bases, the J end lost 8 bases, and 10 bases lay between the germline ends. The germline gives CDR1 SQVTM, CDR2 ANQGSEA. The chain's CDR3 is CSVRQGDSPLHF. CDR3 bases: TGCAGCGTTCGGCAGGGTGATTCACCCCTCCACTTT. Full variable domain (remainder filled in from reference TRBV29-1 and TRBJ1-6): SAVISQKPSRDICQRGTSLTIQCQVDSQVTMMFWYRQQPGQSLTLIATANQGSEATYESGFVIDKFPISRPNLTFSTLTVSNMSPEDSSIYLCSVRQGDSPLHFGNGTRLTVT.

The CDR3 loop reads CASSGADRGGFRGYEQYF. The CDR3 DNA reads TGTGCCAGCAGTGGGGCGGACAGGGGTGGGTTTCGTGGGTACGAGCAGTACTTC. The chain joins TRBV6-1 to TRBJ2-7; the match to TRBD1 covers 9 bases. This CDR3 spans 18 amino acids. V lost 4 bases, J lost 4 bases, and 17 bases stayed unmatched. Germline CDR1 is MNHNS and CDR2 is SASEGT.

The V gene is TRBV7-3, the J gene TRBJ2-1; D might be TRBD2 (5 bases). Germline-derived CDR1 and CDR2 are SGHTA and FQGTGA. The CDR3 is 13 residues long. Trimming removed 1 base from V and 8 bases from J, with 9 bases in between. The CDR3 protein is CASSLMWGDEQFF. In DNA form, the CDR3 reads TGTGCCAGCAGCTTAATGTGGGGAGATGAGCAGTTCTTC.

V and J are TRBV30 and TRBJ2-7; 8 nucleotides align to TRBD2. Germline V gene sequence: CDR1 GTSNPN, CDR2 SVGIG (reference sequence). The CDR3 is 14 amino acids. J was trimmed by 2 bases and V by 3 bases; bases with no gene match: 6. The CDR3 region is CAWRSGGSTYEQYF. The CDR3 DNA sequence: TGTGCCTGGAGAAGCGGGGGAAGCACCTACGAGCAGTACTTC.

This clone was counted once. Because the CDR3 is missing its conserved closing phenylalanine or tryptophan, this is likely a read error. The J gene is TRBJ1-6, the V gene TRBV3-1 (or the pseudogene TRBV3-2); TRBD1 matches at 7 bases. The CDR3 sequence is 15 residues long. J was trimmed by 8 bases and V by 5 bases; bases with no gene match: 9. The germline V gene has CDR1 LGHDT and CDR2 YNNKEL (reference sequence). DNA for the CDR3: TGTGCCAGCAGCACTACGGACAGGTTGGATTCACCCCTCCACCTT. Its translation: CASSTTDRLDSPLHL.

V gene TRBV12-3 or TRBV12-4 combines with J gene TRBJ2-7, with D maybe TRBD2 (5 bases). The ends were cut back, 5 bases at V and 7 bases at J, with 15 bases in the middle. CDR3 length equals 13 residues. The CDR3 nucleotides are TGTGCCAGCAGTCTTGACAACCCGGGGGAGCAGTACTTC. This encodes CASSLDNPGEQYF.

The rearrangement links TRBV9 to TRBJ2-7; D might be TRBD1 (5 bases). This CDR3 has 15 residues. Trimming took 3 bases from V and 6 from J, leaving 19 bases between them. Germline CDR1 SGDLS, CDR2 YYNGEE. This chain's CDR3 is CASSAWHQGDREQYF. CDR3 nucleotides: TGTGCCAGCAGCGCTTGGCATCAAGGGGATCGCGAGCAGTACTTC.

This clone was detected only once. The J gene is TRBJ2-7, the V gene TRBV2; TRBD2 matches at 10 bases. Germline-derived CDR1 and CDR2 are SNHLY and FYNNEI. CDR3 length: 18 amino acids. The V gene end was trimmed by 8 bases and the J gene end by 1 base; junction bases not matched to a gene: 17. The CDR3: CASSYGLAVLIKSYEQYF. The DNA of the CDR3 is TGTGCCAGCTCCTATGGACTAGCGGTACTTATTAAATCCTACGAGCAGTACTTC.

A word on this clone: Other DNA sequences in the sample encode the same CDR3. This sequence joins TRBV11-2 and TRBJ2-2, with a possible D match to TRBD1 (7 bases). The germline CDR1 and CDR2 sequences are SGHAT and FQNNGV. V was clipped by 5 bases and J by 4 bases, with 14 bases between them. The CDR3 is 15 residues long. The CDR3 DNA is TGTGCCAGCAGCCCACGACAGGGAGGCACCGGGGAGCTGTTTTTT. Translating it yields CASSPRQGGTGELFF. Based on the CDR3 plus reference TRBV11-2 and TRBJ2-2, the full variable domain is EAGVAQSPRYKIIEKRQSVAFWCNPISGHATLYWYQQILGQGPKLLIQFQNNGVVDDSQLPKDRFSAERLKGVDSTLKIQPAKLEDSAVYLCASSPRQGGTGELFFGEGSRLTVL.

This clone was seen a few times. The chain combines TRBV7-9 with TRBJ1-4, with D uncertain. Trimming removed 4 bases from V and 7 bases from J, with 7 bases in between. CDR3 length equals 12 residues. Germline V gene sequence: CDR1 SEHNR, CDR2 FQNEAQ (reference sequence). The CDR3 region is CASSSTGEKLFF. CDR3 in DNA: TGTGCCAGCAGCTCGACTGGTGAAAAACTGTTTTTT.

This clone has more than one count but fewer than ten. V usage is TRBV7-2 and J usage is TRBJ2-7; D possibly uses TRBD1 or TRBD2 (5 bases each). Germline CDR1 and CDR2: SGHTA and FQGNSA. V was cut by 1 base and J by 2 bases, with 18 bases left in between. The CDR3 sequence is 17 residues long. CDR3 sequence: CASSLVSGSGRPYEQYF. As DNA, the CDR3 is TGTGCCAGCAGCTTAGTGTCGGGGTCAGGGCGGCCCTACGAGCAGTACTTC.